This entry is about one T cell receptor beta chain. This clonotype occurred a few times. The antigen it recognizes is unknown. No much larger clone exists at a distance of one base, and base qualities are not known. Ficoll-Paque density gradient centrifugation was the method used to isolate PBMCs. The instrument given in TCRdb is Illumina NovaSeq 6000. cDNA libraries for TCRalpha and TCRbeta were prepared by 5'RACE using constant-segment primers, with sample barcodes and unique molecular identifiers added. RNA was extracted from every sample with Trizol reagent. The libraries were amplified in two PCR steps, and the second step added a second sample barcode and Illumina TruSeq adapters. Sequencing of the libraries was done on an Illumina NovaSeq, producing 2 x 150 bp paired-end reads. From the authors' description of their analysis: Reads were demultiplexed and collapsed into UMI-guided consensus sequences with migec v1.2.7. With mixcr v2.1.11, UMI consensuses were aligned to TRA and TRB V and J templates and assembled into clonotypes. A clonotype was counted as expanded or contracted only when both edgeR and NoisET called the clonotype significant, with the noise models trained on biological replicates. For edgeR calls, the thresholds were a false discovery rate-adjusted p below 0.01 and a log2 fold-change of 1. PCA with hierarchical clustering of max-normalized trajectories of the 1000 most abundant clonotypes was used as exploratory dynamics analysis. Separately sequenced CD4+ and CD8+ repertoires were used to assign a CD4 or CD8 phenotype to each responding clone. TCRdb took the public reads, trimmed them with fastp at Q25, ran MiXCR for clone calling and kept in-frame beta chains. Rows matching on CDR3 protein sequence are summarized as one entry with the most common DNA and genes. The V and J calls reflect TCRdb's pipeline rather than the authors' work. The sample contains 200,000 to 300,000 distinct CDR3 sequences, over 15% of them found a single time. The top ten clonotypes cover 20% to 25% of the sample.

This record belongs to a study of T-cell memory formation after mild COVID-19 (dated by TCRdb to the early 2020s). Describing the broader study: TCR sequence clusters from the two donors were found to be largely donor specific. The cohort was made up of two young adult volunteers, one female and one male, who were previously healthy. T-cell clones expanding and contracting after mild COVID-19 in two donors were tracked by longitudinal TCRalpha and TCRbeta repertoire sequencing. The research as a whole found: The study included only a couple of mild cases, and larger cohorts that include severe cases with pre-infection samples were judged to be necessary. Contracting CD4+ clones turned up mainly in the CM and EM memory subsets, whereas EMRA was where CD8+ clones were enriched. From day 15 to 85, contracting clones showed balanced CD4/CD8 phenotypes, whereas a second wave of clones that expanded from day 15 to 37 leaned towards CD4+. Some responding clones were detected in pre-infection memory, suggesting pre-existing cross-reactive memory T cells joined the SARS-CoV-2 response. SARS-CoV-2 specificity of the second-wave clones peaking on day 37 was not confirmed.

Trimming removed 7 bases from V and 4 bases from J, leaving 19 bases between the germline ends. The CDR3 runs 15 amino acids, cysteine and phenylalanine included. The read is trimmed to its CDR3 DNA, 45 bases read in frame from base 1. The sequenced sample was PBMCs or a T cell subset sorted from them (not recorded which). This sequence originates from a man aged 18-30 years who had mild COVID-19 (a few samples of this study predate the infection). The sample titles of this study are shuffled in the database, so cell type and time point are left out; the donor was told from shared clones. The V and J genes are TRBV12-3 or TRBV12-4 and TRBJ2-5; TRBD2 is a weak D gene call, 7 bases matching. CDR3 region: CASTPTRGGSETQYF. The bases are TGTGCCAGCACCCCGACGAGGGGGGGTTCAGAGACCCAGTACTTC.